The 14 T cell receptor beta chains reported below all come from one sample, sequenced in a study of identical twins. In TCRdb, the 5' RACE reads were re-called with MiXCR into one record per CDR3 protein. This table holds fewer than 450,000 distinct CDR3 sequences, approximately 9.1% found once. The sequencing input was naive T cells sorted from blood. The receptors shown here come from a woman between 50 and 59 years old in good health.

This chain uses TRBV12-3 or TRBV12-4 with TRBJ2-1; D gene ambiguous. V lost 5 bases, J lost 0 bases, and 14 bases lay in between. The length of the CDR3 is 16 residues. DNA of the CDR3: TGTGCCAGCAGTCTCAGGACGGTGAGCTCCTACAATGAGCAGTTCTTC. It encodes CASSLRTVSSYNEQFF.

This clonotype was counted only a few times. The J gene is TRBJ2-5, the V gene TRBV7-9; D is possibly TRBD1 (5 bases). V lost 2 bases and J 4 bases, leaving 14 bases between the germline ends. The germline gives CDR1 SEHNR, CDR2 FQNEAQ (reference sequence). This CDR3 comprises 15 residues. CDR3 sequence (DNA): TGTGCCAGCAGCTTAAGCTCAGGACATGGAGAGACCCAGTACTTC. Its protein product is CASSLSSGHGETQYF. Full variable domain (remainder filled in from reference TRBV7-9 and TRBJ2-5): DTGVSQNPRHKITKRGQNVTFRCDPISEHNRLYWYRQTLGQGPEFLTYFQNEAQLEKSRLLSDRFSAERPKGSFSTLEIQRTEQGDSAMYLCASSLSSGHGETQYFGPGTRLLVL.

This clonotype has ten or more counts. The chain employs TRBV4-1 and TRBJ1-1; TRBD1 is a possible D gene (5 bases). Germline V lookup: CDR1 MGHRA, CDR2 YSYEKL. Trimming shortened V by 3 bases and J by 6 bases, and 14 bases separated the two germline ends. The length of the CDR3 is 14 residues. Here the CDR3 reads CASSHDRDSPEAFF. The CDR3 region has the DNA TGCGCCAGCAGCCACGATCGGGACTCCCCTGAAGCTTTCTTT.

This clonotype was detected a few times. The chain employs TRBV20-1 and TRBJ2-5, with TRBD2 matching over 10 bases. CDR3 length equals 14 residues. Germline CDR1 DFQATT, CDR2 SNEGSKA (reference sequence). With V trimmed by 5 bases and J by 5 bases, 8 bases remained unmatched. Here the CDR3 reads CSAQFLAGAETQYF. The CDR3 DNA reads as TGCAGTGCTCAGTTTCTAGCGGGAGCTGAGACCCAGTACTTC.

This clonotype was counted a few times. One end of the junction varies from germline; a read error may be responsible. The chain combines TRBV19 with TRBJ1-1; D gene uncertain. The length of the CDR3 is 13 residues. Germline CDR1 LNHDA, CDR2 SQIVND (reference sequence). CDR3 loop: CASRIGMNTEAFF. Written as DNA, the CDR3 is TGTGCCAGTAGGATAGGTATGAACACTGAAGCTTTCTTT.

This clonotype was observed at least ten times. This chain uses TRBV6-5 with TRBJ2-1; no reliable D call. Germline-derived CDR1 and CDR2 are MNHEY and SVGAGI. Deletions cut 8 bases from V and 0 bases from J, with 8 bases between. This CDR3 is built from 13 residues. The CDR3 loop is CASAPSSYNEQFF. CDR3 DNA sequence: TGTGCCAGCGCTCCAAGCTCCTACAATGAGCAGTTCTTC.

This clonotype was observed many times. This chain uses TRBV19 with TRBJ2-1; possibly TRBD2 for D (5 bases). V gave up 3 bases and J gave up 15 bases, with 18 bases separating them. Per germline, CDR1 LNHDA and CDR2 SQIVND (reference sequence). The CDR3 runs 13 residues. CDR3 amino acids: CASSIDGLANPFF. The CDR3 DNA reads TGTGCCAGTAGTATCGATGGGCTAGCAAATCCGTTCTTC.

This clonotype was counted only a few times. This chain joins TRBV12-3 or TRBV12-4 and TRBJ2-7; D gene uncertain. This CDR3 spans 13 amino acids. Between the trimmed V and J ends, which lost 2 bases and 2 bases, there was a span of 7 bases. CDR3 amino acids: CASSLTQAYEQYF. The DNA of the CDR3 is TGTGCCAGCAGTTTAACGCAAGCCTACGAGCAGTACTTC.

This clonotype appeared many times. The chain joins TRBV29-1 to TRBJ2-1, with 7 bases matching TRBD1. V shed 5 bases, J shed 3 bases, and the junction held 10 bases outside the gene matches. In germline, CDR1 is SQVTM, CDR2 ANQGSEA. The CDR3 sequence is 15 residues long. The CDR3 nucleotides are TGCAGCGTTCGAAAGGGGGCGCAAATCTACAATGAGCAGTTCTTC. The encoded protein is CSVRKGAQIYNEQFF.

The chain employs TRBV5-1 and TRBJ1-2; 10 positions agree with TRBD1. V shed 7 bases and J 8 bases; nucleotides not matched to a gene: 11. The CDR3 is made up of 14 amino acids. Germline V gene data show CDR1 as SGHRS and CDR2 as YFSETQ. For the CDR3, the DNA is TGCGCCAGCCGCGGACAGGGGGGTTTGGTCGGCTACACCTTC. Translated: CASRGQGGLVGYTF.

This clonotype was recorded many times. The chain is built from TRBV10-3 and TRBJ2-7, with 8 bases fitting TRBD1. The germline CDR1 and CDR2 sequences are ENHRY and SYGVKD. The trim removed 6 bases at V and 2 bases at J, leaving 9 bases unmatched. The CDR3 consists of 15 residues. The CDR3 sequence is CAIRGNGTGPYEQYF. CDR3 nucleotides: TGTGCCATCAGGGGAAACGGGACAGGCCCCTACGAGCAGTACTTC.

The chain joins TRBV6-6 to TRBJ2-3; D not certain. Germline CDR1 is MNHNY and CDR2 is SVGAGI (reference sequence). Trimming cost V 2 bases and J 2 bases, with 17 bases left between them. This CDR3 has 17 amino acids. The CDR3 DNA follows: TGTGCCAGCAGTTACCCGACAAATAAAGGAGTCACAGATACGCAGTATTTT. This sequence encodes CASSYPTNKGVTDTQYF.

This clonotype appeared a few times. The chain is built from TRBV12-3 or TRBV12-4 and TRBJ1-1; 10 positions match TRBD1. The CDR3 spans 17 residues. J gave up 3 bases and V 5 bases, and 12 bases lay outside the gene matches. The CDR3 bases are TGTGCCAGCAGTACTTGGGACAGGGGCGCCGGCGACACTGAAGCTTTCTTT. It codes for CASSTWDRGAGDTEAFF.

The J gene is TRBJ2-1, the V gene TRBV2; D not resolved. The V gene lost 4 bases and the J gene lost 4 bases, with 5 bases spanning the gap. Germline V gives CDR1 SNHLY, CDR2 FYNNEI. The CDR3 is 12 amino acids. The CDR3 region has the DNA TGTGCCAGCAGTGCACAGTACAATGAGCAGTTCTTC. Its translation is CASSAQYNEQFF. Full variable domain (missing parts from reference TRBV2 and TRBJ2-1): EPEVTQTPSHQVTQMGQEVILRCVPISNHLYFYWYRQILGQKVEFLVSFYNNEISEKSEIFDDQFSVERPDGSNFTLKIRSTKLEDSAMYFCASSAQYNEQFFGPGTRLTVL.